This paragraph covers one T cell receptor beta chain sequence. The antigen is not known. Clones were sequenced by immunoSEQ multiplex PCR, and TCRdb holds only the in-frame ones, with some missing. The data show 100,000 to 150,000 clones, with just under 80% seen just once and approximately 5.2% held by the top ten. This entry belongs to a study of radiotherapy plus CTLA-4 blockade in lung cancer. Overall study: Overall, roughly 17% of patients showed an objective response, while roughly 28% attained disease control. Study outcomes and limitations: Early blood T cell clone changes and increased post-radiation serum interferon-beta were reportedly the strongest response predictors. Expansion of tumor-derived TCR clones was observed in blood after radiotherapy plus ipilimumab.

Each patient with chemo-refractory metastatic non-small-cell lung cancer was treated with focal radiation plus CTLA-4 blockade using ipilimumab. The germline CDR1 and CDR2 sequences are SGHRS and YFSETQ. CDR3 length equals 16 residues. V was pared by 4 bases and J by 6 bases, with 21 bases between. Material: peripheral blood, obtained from a patient treated with radiotherapy plus ipilimumab. This clonotype originated in a human donor with non-small cell lung cancer who had a partial response to radiotherapy plus ipilimumab. This chain joins TRBV5-1 and TRBJ2-3; tentative D call: TRBD2 (5 bases). The chain's CDR3 is CASSTIKRKLRDTQYF. Here the CDR3 DNA reads TGCGCCAGCAGCACCATCAAGCGGAAGCTAAGGGATACGCAGTATTTT.